Shown below are 13 T cell receptor beta chains from a single sample sequenced in a study of human T cells and chemical hapten exposure. Time point of the sample: healthy volunteer bleed at 6 weeks. Total RNA came from unfractionated whole blood. MiXCR was run by TCRdb on the RACE reads, yielding one entry per CDR3 protein. The sample gives approximately 79,000 distinct CDR3 sequences, around 8.7% of which show up once; approximately 1.5% is in the top ten. The specimen was whole blood. These receptors were taken from a male donor in good health. Some clones in this sample may be carry-over from other donors' samples.

This clonotype was counted only a few times. The chain carries TRBV5-1 and TRBJ2-7; TRBD1 matches at 8 bases. V shed 5 bases, J shed 6 bases, and the junction held 1 base outside the gene matches. The CDR3 has 11 amino acids. Germline-derived CDR1 and CDR2 are SGHRS and YFSETQ. This CDR3 is CASRQGGEQYF. CDR3 bases: TGCGCCAGCAGACAGGGGGGCGAGCAGTACTTC.

V gene TRBV6-5 combines with J gene TRBJ1-5; D is unclear. CDR1 and CDR2 from the germline V gene are MNHEY and SVGAGI. The CDR3 sequence is 15 residues long. V lost 10 bases, J lost 3 bases, and 19 bases lay in between. This chain's CDR3 is CAIPSLPANNQPQHF. The CDR3 DNA reads TGTGCCATCCCTTCGCTGCCGGCTAACAATCAGCCCCAGCATTTT.

DNA of the CDR3: TGTGCCATCAGTGATCGGGACGGCTTTTATAGCAATCAGCCCCAGCATTTT. This translates into CAISDRDGFYSNQPQHF. The gene calls are TRBV10-3 and TRBJ1-5; the D gene is possibly TRBD1 (5 bases). Germline V lookup: CDR1 ENHRY, CDR2 SYGVKD. Between the trimmed V and J ends, which lost 3 bases and 0 bases, there was a span of 15 bases. The CDR3 contains 17 residues.

The gene calls are TRBV7-6 and TRBJ1-1; 7 bases are shared with TRBD1. There are 15 residues in the CDR3. J gave up 3 bases and V 2 bases, and 6 bases lay outside the gene matches. Germline loops: CDR1 SGHVS, CDR2 FNYEAQ. CDR3 DNA sequence: TGTGCCAGCAGCTTAAAGGGAACAGGGGACACTGAAGCTTTCTTT. The encoded protein is CASSLKGTGDTEAFF.

This clonotype was recorded once. The rearrangement uses TRBV5-1 and TRBJ2-7; D gene unclear. This CDR3 is built from 14 residues. V lost 4 bases to trimming and J lost 0 bases, with 11 bases between them. Per germline, CDR1 SGHRS and CDR2 YFSETQ. CDR3 residues: CASSPPELSYEQYF. In DNA form, the CDR3 reads TGCGCCAGCAGCCCCCCGGAGCTCTCCTACGAGCAGTACTTC.

In this sample, this clonotype turned up a few times. The CDR3 DNA sequence: TGCAGTGCTAGAGCAAGCAATCAGCCCCAGCATTTT. Protein sequence: CSARASNQPQHF. J is TRBJ1-5 and V is TRBV20-1, with D hard to call. The V end lost 1 base, the J end lost 1 base, and 2 bases lay between the germline ends. The CDR3 loop spans 12 amino acids. Germline loops: CDR1 DFQATT, CDR2 SNEGSKA (reference sequence).

The sample holds many counts of this clonotype. The rearrangement joins TRBV10-3 to TRBJ2-1; 9 positions agree with TRBD1. This CDR3 spans 14 amino acids. Germline V gives CDR1 ENHRY, CDR2 SYGVKD. Trimming cost V 8 bases and J 8 bases; bases outside gene matches: 10. CDR3 bases: TGTGCCATCGCCCCGGGACAGGGATTGGATGAGCAGTTCTTC. This gives the protein CAIAPGQGLDEQFF.

This chain uses TRBV29-1 with TRBJ2-7, with a tentative D call TRBD1 (5 bases). The CDR3 has 13 residues. Between the trimmed V and J ends, which lost 5 bases and 5 bases, there was a span of 16 bases. The germline V gene encodes CDR1 SQVTM and CDR2 ANQGSEA. The CDR3 loop is CSVTTAPRNEQYF. The CDR3 DNA reads TGCAGCGTTACGACAGCCCCCCGGAACGAGCAGTACTTC.

With regard to this clonotype: This clone may be a read error of a much larger clone one base away. The V call is TRBV5-6, the J call TRBJ1-1; D gene ambiguous. CDR1 SGHDT and CDR2 YYEEEE come from the germline V gene. The CDR3 extends over 13 amino acids. V was shortened by 4 bases and J by 5 bases, with 12 bases between the two germline ends. CDR3 bases: TGTGCCAGCAGCCTTTTTGGCCCAACTGAAGCTTTCTTT. It yields the protein CASSLFGPTEAFF.

This sequence joins TRBV6-2 or TRBV6-3 and TRBJ2-7; D gene ambiguous. Per the germline V gene, CDR1 is MNHEY and CDR2 is SVGEGT. V was trimmed by 10 bases and J by 5 bases, leaving 21 bases between them. The CDR3 has 14 amino acids. The CDR3 nucleotides are TGTGCCACGACGCCGGGCAACGAACCCCACGAGCAGTACTTC. It translates to CATTPGNEPHEQYF.

This clonotype was recorded many times. The gene calls are TRBV7-6 and TRBJ2-7; no reliable D call. Per the germline V gene, CDR1 is SGHVS and CDR2 is FNYEAQ. This CDR3 region has 14 residues. V was cut by 0 bases and J by 4 bases, with 10 bases left in between. This CDR3 is CASSLAAGGYEQYF. The CDR3 coding sequence is TGTGCCAGCAGCTTAGCTGCCGGTGGGTACGAGCAGTACTTC. The full variable domain, rest sourced from reference TRBV7-6 and TRBJ2-7, is GAGVSQSPRYKVTKRGQDVALRCDPISGHVSLYWYRQALGQGPEFLTYFNYEAQQDKSGLPNDRFSAERPEGSISTLTIQRTEQRDSAMYRCASSLAAGGYEQYFGPGTRLTVT.

This clonotype was seen more than once but under ten times. Relative to the germline gene, one junction end is altered; a read error may explain this. The chain uses TRBV20-1 and TRBJ1-1; D gene ambiguous. Germline values: CDR1 DFQATT, CDR2 SNEGSKA (reference sequence). CDR3 length: 13 residues. The CDR3 is CSVRREMNTEAFF. CDR3 bases: TGCAGTGTTAGAAGGGAGATGAACACTGAAGCTTTCTTT.

The table lists this clonotype with a few counts. The chain combines TRBV6-6 with TRBJ1-5; D is unclear. The CDR3 runs to 12 residues. V was trimmed by 2 bases and J by 5 bases, leaving 4 bases between them. Germline CDR1 reads MNHNY; CDR2 reads SVGAGI (reference sequence). The CDR3 DNA is TGTGCCAGCAGTTACGGGGATCAGCCCCAGCATTTT. Residues: CASSYGDQPQHF.